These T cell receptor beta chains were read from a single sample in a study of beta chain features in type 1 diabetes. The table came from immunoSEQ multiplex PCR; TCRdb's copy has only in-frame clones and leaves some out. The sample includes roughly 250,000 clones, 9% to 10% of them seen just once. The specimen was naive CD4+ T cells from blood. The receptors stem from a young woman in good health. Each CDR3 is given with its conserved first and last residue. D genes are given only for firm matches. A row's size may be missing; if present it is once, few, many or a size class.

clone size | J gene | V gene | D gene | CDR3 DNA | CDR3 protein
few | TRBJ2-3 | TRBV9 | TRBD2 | TGTGCCAGCAGCGTAGTGAGCGGGGGGCTACGCACAGATACGCAGTATTTT | CASSVVSGGLRTDTQYF
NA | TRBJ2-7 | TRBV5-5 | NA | TGTGCCAGCAGCCCGGAGGGGTCATCCTACGAGCAGTACTTC | CASSPEGSSYEQYF
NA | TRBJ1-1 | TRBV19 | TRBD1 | TGTGCCAGTAGCAACAGGGGGACTGAAGCTTTCTTT | CASSNRGTEAFF
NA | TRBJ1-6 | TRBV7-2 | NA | TGTGCCAGCAGCTCAGACAGGACTAATTCACCCCTCCACTTT | CASSSDRTNSPLHF
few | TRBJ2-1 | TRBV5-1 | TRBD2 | TGCGCCAGCAGCTTCGGGACTAGCGGGGACGGGGCCTACAATGAGCAGTTCTTC | CASSFGTSGDGAYNEQFF
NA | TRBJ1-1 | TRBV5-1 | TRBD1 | TGCGCCAGCAGCCCGAGACAGGGGGCTGAGGACACTGAAGCTTTCTTT | CASSPRQGAEDTEAFF
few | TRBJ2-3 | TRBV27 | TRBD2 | TGTGCCAGCAGCGTAAGCGGGGTTAGCACAGATACGCAGTATTTT | CASSVSGVSTDTQYF
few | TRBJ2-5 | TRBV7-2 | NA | TGTGCCAGCAGCTTGCCCTTAGGCGGTCAGACGTACCAAGAGACCCAGTACTTC | CASSLPLGGQTYQETQYF
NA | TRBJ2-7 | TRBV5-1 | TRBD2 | TGCGCCAGCAGCCCCCCCGGGACTAGCGGGAGGGCCTTTGGATCCTACGAGCAGTACTTC | CASSPPGTSGRAFGSYEQYF
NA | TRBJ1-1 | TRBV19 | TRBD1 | TGTGCCAGTAGTATTCAGGGGGCGGTATCGGAAGCTTTCTTT | CASSIQGAVSEAFF
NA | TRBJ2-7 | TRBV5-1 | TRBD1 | TGCGCCAGCAGAACCGGGACAGGCTACGAGCAGTACTTC | CASRTGTGYEQYF
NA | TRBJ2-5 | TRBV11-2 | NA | TGTGCCAGCAGCTTATTAGGGGAAACGAGTGTGAAGACCCAGTACTTC | CASSLLGETSVKTQYF
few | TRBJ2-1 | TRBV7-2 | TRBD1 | TGTGCCAGCAGCTGGAACCGGGACAGGGGCAATGAGCAGTTCTTC | CASSWNRDRGNEQFF
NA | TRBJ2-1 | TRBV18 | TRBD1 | TGTGCCAGCTCCCAAGCCGGGACAGGCTCCTACAATGAGCAGTTCTTC | CASSQAGTGSYNEQFF
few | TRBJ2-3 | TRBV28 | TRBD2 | TGTGCCAGCAGTTTATTTTCCCAGCGGGGGGCCACAGATACGCAGTATTTT | CASSLFSQRGATDTQYF
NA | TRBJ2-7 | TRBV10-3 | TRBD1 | TGTGCCATGGGAACCGGGACAGGGGATAGCGAGCAGTACTTC | CAMGTGTGDSEQYF
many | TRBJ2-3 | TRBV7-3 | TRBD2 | TGTGCCAGCAGCCCATGGCGGGGGGGTACAGATACGCAGTATTTT | CASSPWRGGTDTQYF
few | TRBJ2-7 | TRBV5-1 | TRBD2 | TGCGCCAGCAGCTGGGGACTAGCGGGGCTCCCCTACGAGCAGTACTTC | CASSWGLAGLPYEQYF
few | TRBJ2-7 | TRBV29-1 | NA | TGCAGCGTTGAAGCGGAGGGGCCTAATCCTTACGAGCAGTACTTC | CSVEAEGPNPYEQYF
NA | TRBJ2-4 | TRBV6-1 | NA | TGTGCCAGCTTTAGTTTTGCGACAGGCAAAAACATTCAGTACTTC | CASFSFATGKNIQYF
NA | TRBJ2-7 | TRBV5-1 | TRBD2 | TGCGCCAGCAGCTTGGGGCCAGCGGGGGGGCCATCTTACGAGCAGTACTTC | CASSLGPAGGPSYEQYF
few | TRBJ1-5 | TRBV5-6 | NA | TGTGCCAGCAGCTCGCCTATTAGCAATCAGCCCCAGCATTTT | CASSSPISNQPQHF
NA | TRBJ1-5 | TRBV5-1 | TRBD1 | TGCGCCAGCAGCCCTGGACAGGAAAATCAGCCCCAGCATTTT | CASSPGQENQPQHF
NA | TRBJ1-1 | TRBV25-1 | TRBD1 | TGTGCCAGCAGTGGGCCGTGGACAGGGGTGGGTGAAGCTTTCTTT | CASSGPWTGVGEAFF
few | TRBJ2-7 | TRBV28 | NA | TGTGCCAGCAGACCCCCGACGAGGTTCTACGAGCAGTACTTC | CASRPPTRFYEQYF
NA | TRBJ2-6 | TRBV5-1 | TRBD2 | TGCGCCAGCAGCTCGGGACTAGCGGTACCTTCTGGGGCCAACGTCCTGACTTTC | CASSSGLAVPSGANVLTF
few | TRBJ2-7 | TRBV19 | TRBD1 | TGTGCCAGTAGGGACACAGGGGGCTTTTACGAGCAGTACTTC | CASRDTGGFYEQYF
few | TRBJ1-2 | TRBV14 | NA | TGTGCCAGCAGCCAACAGGGTGGCTATGGCTACACCTTC | CASSQQGGYGYTF
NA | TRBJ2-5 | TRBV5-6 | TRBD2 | TGTGCCAGCAGCTTAATAACTAGCGTCCAAGAGACCCAGTACTTC | CASSLITSVQETQYF
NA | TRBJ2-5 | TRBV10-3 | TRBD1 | TGTGCCATCAGTGAGGCCGGGACAGGGGAAGAGACCCAGTACTTC | CAISEAGTGEETQYF
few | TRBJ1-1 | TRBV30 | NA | TGTGCCTGGAGCAAGGGGATGAACACTGAAGCTTTCTTT | CAWSKGMNTEAFF
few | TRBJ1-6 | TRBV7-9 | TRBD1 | TGTGCCAGCAGCTATTACCAGACAGGGGGCTTAAATTCACCCCTCCACTTT | CASSYYQTGGLNSPLHF
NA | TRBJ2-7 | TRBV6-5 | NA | TGTGCCAGCAGTTACGGGGTGACAGGCCTTTCCTACGAGCAGTACTTC | CASSYGVTGLSYEQYF
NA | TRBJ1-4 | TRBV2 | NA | TGTGCCAGCAGTTTAAACAGGGCGAGTGACGAAAAACTGTTTTTT | CASSLNRASDEKLFF
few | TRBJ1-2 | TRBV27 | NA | TGTGCCAGCAGTTTACCCGGGAGAGGGGGCTACACCTTC | CASSLPGRGGYTF
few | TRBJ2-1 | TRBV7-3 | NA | TGTGCCAGCAGCCCTCGGTGGACAGATTACAATGAGCAGTTCTTC | CASSPRWTDYNEQFF
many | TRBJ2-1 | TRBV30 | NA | TGTGCCTGGAGTAGGGGCACTAATGAGCAGTTCTTC | CAWSRGTNEQFF
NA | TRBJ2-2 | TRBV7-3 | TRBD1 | TGTGCCAGCAGCTCCACAGGGGGCACCGGGGAGCTGTTTTTT | CASSSTGGTGELFF
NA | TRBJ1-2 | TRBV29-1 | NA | TGCAGCGTTCTGGGGAGGTATGGCTACACCTTC | CSVLGRYGYTF
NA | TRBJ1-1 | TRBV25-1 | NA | TGTGCCAGCAGTGATCGAGCGACTGAAGCTTTCTTT | CASSDRATEAFF
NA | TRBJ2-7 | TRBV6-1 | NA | TGTGCCAGCAGTGTCCGGGACTCCTACGAGCAGTACTTC | CASSVRDSYEQYF
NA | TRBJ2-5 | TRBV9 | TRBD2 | TGTGCCAGCAGCGTAGCCAGCGGGAGGGTGCAAGAGACCCAGTACTTC | CASSVASGRVQETQYF
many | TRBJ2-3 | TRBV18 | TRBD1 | TGTGCCAGCTCCCCGGGACAGGGGGTTCATTTT | CASSPGQGVHF
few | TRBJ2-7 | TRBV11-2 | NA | TGTGCCAGCAGCTTAGTACGGAGCCACGAGCAGTACTTC | CASSLVRSHEQYF
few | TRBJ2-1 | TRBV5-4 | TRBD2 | TGTGCCAGCAGCTCCCCAGCGCGGGGGGCCTCCTACAATGAGCAGTTCTTC | CASSSPARGASYNEQFF
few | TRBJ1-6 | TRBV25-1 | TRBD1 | TGTGCCAGCAGTGATCCCAGACAGGGATTAGAGTCACCCCTCCACTTT | CASSDPRQGLESPLHF
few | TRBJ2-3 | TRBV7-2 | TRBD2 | TGTGCCAGCAGCTTAGGGGGACTAGCGGGCGCTGATACGCAGTATTTT | CASSLGGLAGADTQYF
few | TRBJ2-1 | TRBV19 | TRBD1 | TGTGCCAGTAGTATCGGCCCACAGGGGGCGAGGGATGAGCAGTTCTTC | CASSIGPQGARDEQFF
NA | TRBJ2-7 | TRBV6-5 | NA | TGTGCCAGCAGTCGAGGCGGTGACGTGTCCTACGAGCAGTACTTC | CASSRGGDVSYEQYF
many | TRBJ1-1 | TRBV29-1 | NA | TGCAGCGCCACTTACCCAGTTAGGGGCACTGAAGCTTTCTTT | CSATYPVRGTEAFF
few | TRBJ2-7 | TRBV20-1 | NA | TGCAGTGCTAGCGGGATCTACGAGCAGTACTTC | CSASGIYEQYF
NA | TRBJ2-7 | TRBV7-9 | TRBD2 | TGTGCCAGCAGCTCTATGGGGACTAGCGGATACGAGCAGTACTTC | CASSSMGTSGYEQYF
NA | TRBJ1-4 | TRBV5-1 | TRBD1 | TGCGCCAGCAGCTTGGCGGACAGGGATGGGGAAAAACTGTTTTTT | CASSLADRDGEKLFF
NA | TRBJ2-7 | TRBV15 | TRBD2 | TGTGCCACCAGCAACGGACTAGCGGGAGGGCCTATTGACTTCCGCGAGCAGTACTTC | CATSNGLAGGPIDFREQYF